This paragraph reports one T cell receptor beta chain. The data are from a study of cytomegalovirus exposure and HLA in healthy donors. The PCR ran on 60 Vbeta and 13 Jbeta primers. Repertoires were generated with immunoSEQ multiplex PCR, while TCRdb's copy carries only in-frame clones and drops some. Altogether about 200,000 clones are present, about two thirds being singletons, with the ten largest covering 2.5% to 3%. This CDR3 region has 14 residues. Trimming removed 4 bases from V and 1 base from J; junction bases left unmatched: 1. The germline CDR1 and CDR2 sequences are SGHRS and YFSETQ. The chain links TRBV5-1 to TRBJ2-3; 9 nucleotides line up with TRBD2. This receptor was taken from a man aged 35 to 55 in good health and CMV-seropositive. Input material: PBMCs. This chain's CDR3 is CASSRTSGTDTQYF. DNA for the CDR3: TGCGCCAGCAGCAGGACTAGCGGCACAGATACGCAGTATTTT.